Presented here are 2 T cell receptor beta chains from one specimen sequenced in a study of cytomegalovirus exposure and HLA in healthy donors. 60 Vbeta and 13 Jbeta primers were used in PCR. The table came from immunoSEQ multiplex PCR; TCRdb's copy has only in-frame clones and leaves some out. The sample shows some 250,000 clones, more than 75% of them seen only once. Sequences were obtained from PBMCs. The source is a woman between 40 and 50 years old in good health and CMV-seropositive.

The chain recombines TRBV30 with TRBJ2-1; 9 bases fit TRBD2. This CDR3 spans 13 amino acids. CDR1 and CDR2 (germline): GTSNPN, SVGIG (reference sequence). Trimming took 3 bases from V and 10 from J; bases not matched to a gene: 7. The CDR3 loop reads CAWSGGGANEQFF. The CDR3 nucleotides are TGTGCCTGGAGCGGCGGGGGGGCCAACGAGCAGTTCTTC.

The CDR3 DNA sequence: TGTGCCAGCAGCGTAGAAGGGGCCGGCGAGCAGTTCTTC. Protein: CASSVEGAGEQFF. The chain combines TRBV9 with TRBJ2-1, with D tentatively TRBD1 (5 bases). There are 13 residues in the CDR3. Per the germline V gene, CDR1 is SGDLS and CDR2 is YYNGEE. Trimming left V 0 bases short and J 10 bases short, with 11 bases between.